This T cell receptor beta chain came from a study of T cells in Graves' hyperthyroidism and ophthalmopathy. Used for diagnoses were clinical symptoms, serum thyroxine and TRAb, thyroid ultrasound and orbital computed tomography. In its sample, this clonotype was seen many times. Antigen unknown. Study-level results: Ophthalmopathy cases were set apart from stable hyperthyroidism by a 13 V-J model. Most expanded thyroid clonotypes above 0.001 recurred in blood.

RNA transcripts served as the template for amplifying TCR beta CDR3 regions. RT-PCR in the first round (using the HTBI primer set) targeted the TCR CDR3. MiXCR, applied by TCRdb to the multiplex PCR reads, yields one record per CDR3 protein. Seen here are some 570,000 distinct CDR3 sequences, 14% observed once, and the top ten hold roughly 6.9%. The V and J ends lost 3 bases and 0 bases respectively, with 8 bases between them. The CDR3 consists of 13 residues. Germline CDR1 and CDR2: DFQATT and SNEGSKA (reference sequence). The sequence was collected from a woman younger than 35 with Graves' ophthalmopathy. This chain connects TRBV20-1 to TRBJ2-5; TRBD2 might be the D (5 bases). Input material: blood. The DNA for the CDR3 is TGCAGTGCTAGGGCGGGTAACCAAGAGACCCAGTACTTC. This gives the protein CSARAGNQETQYF.